This TCR beta chain was identified during a study of cytomegalovirus exposure and HLA in healthy donors. The CDR3 has 15 residues. V shed 10 bases and J 3 bases; nucleotides not matched to a gene: 13. The germline gives CDR1 ENHRY, CDR2 SYGVKD. PCR involved 60 Vbeta and 13 Jbeta primers. Only in-frame clones appear in the TCRdb table, and some are missing; sequencing was by immunoSEQ multiplex PCR. This table holds approximately 110,000 clones, about 73% found once. General observations from the study: Judged likely to be a sequencing artifact was a cluster of highly shared sequence variants. In a later analysis, about 17,000 TCR beta sequences were associated with HLA alleles at 0.05 false discovery rate. The study dropped some indistinguishable V segments, TRBV6-2 and TRBV6-3 among them.

This clone was seen a handful of times. Its antigen is as yet unknown. This clonotype was obtained from a woman aged 40 to 55 in good health and CMV-seronegative. The rearrangement joins TRBV10-3 to TRBJ1-2, with TRBD1 identical over 8 bases. The sequencing input was PBMCs. CDR3 coding DNA: TGTGCCACCTCTCGGCCCTTGGACAGGGACTATGGCTACACCTTC. Translated: CATSRPLDRDYGYTF.